The clone carrying this T cell receptor (beta chain) was counted a few times. Its antigen is not identified. The sample comes from a study of cytomegalovirus exposure and HLA in healthy donors. As for the study in general: The approximately 710 first-cohort repertoires and the 95 to 150 validation repertoires shared the same platform, a later analysis reported.

Overall study findings and caveats: A few CMV-associated chains proved CMV antigen-specific in vitro. Researchers catalogued approximately 170 TCR beta chains as cytomegalovirus-associated. For cytomegalovirus status, the classifier reportedly gave diagnoses with high specificity and sensitivity.

Sequenced by immunoSEQ multiplex PCR; TCRdb stores in-frame clones only, minus some. The sample holds around 150,000 clones; over 85% are singletons and the top ten take 4% to 4.5%. This sequence originates from a man younger than 35 in good health and CMV-seropositive. Sequencing was performed on PBMCs.

Here the CDR3 DNA reads TGTGCCTGGAGGTACGGGAACACTGAAGCTTTCTTT. Its translation: CAWRYGNTEAFF. This chain joins TRBV30 and TRBJ1-1; D ambiguous. This CDR3 region has 12 residues. Per the germline V gene, CDR1 is GTSNPN and CDR2 is SVGIG (reference sequence). V lost 3 bases and J lost 1, with 6 bases in between.